This T cell receptor (beta chain) appears in the sequencing data of a study of Ad26.COV2.S vaccination and SARS-CoV-2 variants. This clone was seen a handful of times. Its antigen is still unknown. The study, taken as a whole, reports: Reportedly, spike-specific CD8+ and CD4+ T cell responses achieved substantial breadth once vaccination had taken place. Ad26.COV2.S recipients had broader spike-specific TCRs (P = 0.0014). Analytic work on TCR breadth and depth might have understated the full extent of total T cell responses.

Stated treatment: roughly 18 received Ad26.COV2.S at low or high dose, single or two shots; roughly five received placebo; per-sample allocation not given. The investigators took samples on day 63 after the first vaccine or placebo injection. Trimming took off 3 bases at V and 7 bases at J, with 19 bases between the two ends. The CDR3 is 16 residues long. Per germline, CDR1 WNHNN and CDR2 SYGVQD (reference sequence). The data were produced by immunoSEQ multiplex PCR, yet TCRdb's version contains in-frame clones alone and is incomplete. The table has approximately 350,000 clones, about nine tenths seen once.

The sequence was collected from a person aged 18 to 59 who received the Ad26.COV2.S COVID-19 vaccine or a placebo. This sample comprised peripheral blood, obtained in a trial of Ad26.COV2.S vaccine versus placebo. This chain uses TRBV10-1 with TRBJ2-1; no clear D. The CDR3 is CASSDRSRRYKNEQFF. The CDR3 DNA sequence: TGCGCCAGCAGTGATCGTAGTAGGCGTTATAAAAATGAGCAGTTCTTC.